Presented here are 2 T cell receptor beta chains from one specimen sequenced in a study of blood T cell repertoires in COVID-19. TCRdb's copy holds only in-frame clones and misses some; the assay was immunoSEQ multiplex PCR. The data contain 130,000 or so clones, roughly 89% of them singletons. Sequenced input: peripheral blood. The receptors stem from a man between 60 and 70 years old with COVID-19, enrolled during active disease.

This chain uses TRBV10-2 with TRBJ1-2, with 7 bases identical to TRBD1. J gave up 6 bases and V 9 bases, and 13 bases lay outside the gene matches. CDR3 length: 14 amino acids. Germline V gives CDR1 WSHSY, CDR2 SAAADI. The CDR3 sequence: CARSGTANIDGYTF. The DNA of the CDR3 is TGCGCCAGATCCGGGACAGCTAACATTGATGGCTACACCTTC.

The count of this clone is one. The chain joins TRBV7-2 to TRBJ1-1; tentatively, D is TRBD1 (6 bases). The CDR3 loop spans 15 amino acids. Trimming took off 4 bases at V and 0 bases at J, with 12 bases between the two ends. The germline CDR1 and CDR2 sequences are SGHTA and FQGNSA. In DNA, the CDR3 is TGTGCCAGCAGCTCCAGGGGCCCTCTGAACACTGAAGCTTTCTTT. It encodes CASSSRGPLNTEAFF.